The rows below give T cell receptor beta chains drawn from one sample of a study of CD8 T cells in ankylosing spondylitis. Each CDR3 protein is one row after TCRdb ran MiXCR on the 5' RACE reads. The repertoire consists of about 240,000 distinct CDR3 sequences, with about 10% occurring once and the leading ten covering 6% to 8%. The material sequenced was blood, either unsorted or a sorted T cell fraction (not recorded which). The receptors shown here come from a male donor with ankylosing spondylitis or in good health (not recorded which). The CDR3 runs from the conserved cysteine through the conserved F or W. A D gene is named only where the DNA matches it firmly. Some rows mark clone size as missing; the rest say once, few, many or name a class of expanded clone.

TGCAGTGCCCAAGAGACAGTCCACGAGCAGTACTTC	CSAQETVHEQYF	-	12	TRBV20-1	TRBJ2-7	many
TGTGCCAGCAGTTTACATACGCCGGGACAAAGGGAAAAACTGTTTTTT	CASSLHTPGQREKLFF	-	16	TRBV28	TRBJ1-4	-
TGTGCCAGCAGCTCCCGGAGGAGCGGACTCTACAATGAGCAGTTCTTC	CASSSRRSGLYNEQFF	-	16	TRBV11-2	TRBJ2-1	-
TGTGCCATCAGTGACCTTGTAGATCAGCCCCAGCATTTT	CAISDLVDQPQHF	-	13	TRBV10-3	TRBJ1-5	many
TGTGCCACCAGCTCTAGCGGGCGCTCCTACAATGAGCAGTTCTTC	CATSSSGRSYNEQFF	TRBD2	15	TRBV15	TRBJ2-1	many
TGTGCCATCAGTGAGTCGGCGGGAGTCCAAGAGACCCAGTACTTC	CAISESAGVQETQYF	TRBD2	15	TRBV10-3	TRBJ2-5	many
TGTGCCAGCAGTTCCCCCCGGGGTAGCGGTAACACCGGGGAGCTGTTTTTT	CASSSPRGSGNTGELFF	-	17	TRBV12-3/TRBV12-4	TRBJ2-2	many
TGTGCCAGCAGCTTAGTAGCTGGAGGAGAGCAGTTCTTC	CASSLVAGGEQFF	-	13	TRBV7-6	TRBJ2-1	few
TGTGCCAGCAGTTTATCGCCCAAATACAGGCTGAACACTGAAGCTTTCTTT	CASSLSPKYRLNTEAFF	-	17	TRBV27	TRBJ1-1	many
TGCAGTGCTAGCGAGTTACTCTACAATGAGCAGTTCTTC	CSASELLYNEQFF	-	13	TRBV20-1	TRBJ2-1	many
TGTGCCAGCAGCCAAGTCCCGGAAAACTATGGCTACACCTTC	CASSQVPENYGYTF	-	14	TRBV3-1	TRBJ1-2	few
TGTGCCAGCAGTGGGTTCCTAGCGGGAAGAGACGAGCAGTACTTC	CASSGFLAGRDEQYF	TRBD2	15	TRBV2	TRBJ2-7	-
TGTGCCAGCAGCCACAATAAAATCAGAACGGGACAGGGCAACACTGAAGCTTTCTTT	CASSHNKIRTGQGNTEAFF	TRBD1	19	TRBV14	TRBJ1-1	few
TGCAGTGCTAGAGATCCCGGGACTCCAAGGGGCTACACCTTC	CSARDPGTPRGYTF	-	14	TRBV20-1	TRBJ1-2	many
TGTGCCAGCAGCCCTGGGGTAGCGGGAAACACCGGGGAGCTGTTTTTT	CASSPGVAGNTGELFF	TRBD2	16	TRBV3-1	TRBJ2-2	many
TGTGCCAGCAGCTTGGATGGCAAACCCTACGAGCAGTACTTC	CASSLDGKPYEQYF	-	14	TRBV5-4	TRBJ2-7	many
TGCAGTGCTACCCTAGCGGGGGGGGCGTTCTTC	CSATLAGGAFF	TRBD2	11	TRBV20-1	TRBJ2-1	many
TGTGCCAGCAGGAACACAGGAATAGACCTTGGCTACACCTTC	CASRNTGIDLGYTF	-	14	TRBV12-3/TRBV12-4	TRBJ1-2	many
TGTGCCAGCAGCTTAGTTCCCTCCTACGAGCAGTACTTC	CASSLVPSYEQYF	-	13	TRBV7-9	TRBJ2-7	few
TGCAGTGCTAGGGCTTCTCAGGGAAGAGAGACCGGGGAGCTGTTTTTT	CSARASQGRETGELFF	-	16	TRBV20-1	TRBJ2-2	many
TGTGCCACCCCTGGGGGGAGGGCTATCAGCACAGATACGCAGTATTTT	CATPGGRAISTDTQYF	TRBD2	16	TRBV6-1	TRBJ2-3	many
TGCGCCAGCAGCTTGTCGGGAAGTGGACAGAATGAAAAACTGTTTTTT	CASSLSGSGQNEKLFF	-	16	TRBV5-1	TRBJ1-4	many
TGTGCCAGCAACCGGGACAGGGCCGTTGGCTACACCTTC	CASNRDRAVGYTF	TRBD1	13	TRBV5-6	TRBJ1-2	-
TGTGCCAGCAGCTTAGGCGGGCCTCCCAGCTCTGGAAACACCATATATTTT	CASSLGGPPSSGNTIYF	-	17	TRBV7-6	TRBJ1-3	-
TGCGCCAGCTGCCGAGGACAGGGCCAAGAGACCCAGTACTTC	CASCRGQGQETQYF	TRBD1	14	TRBV5-1	TRBJ2-5	many
TGCAGTGCCCCTACCCGGGGGCGGACAGATACGCAGTATTTT	CSAPTRGRTDTQYF	-	14	TRBV20-1	TRBJ2-3	many
TGTGCCAGCAGTTACTCCCATTTGAGAGCGCCAACGGGGACCCAGTACTTC	CASSYSHLRAPTGTQYF	-	17	TRBV6-5	TRBJ2-5	many
TGTGCCAGCAGCTTAGTGGGCAGTAGGGTCGAGCAGTACTTC	CASSLVGSRVEQYF	-	14	TRBV7-9	TRBJ2-7	-